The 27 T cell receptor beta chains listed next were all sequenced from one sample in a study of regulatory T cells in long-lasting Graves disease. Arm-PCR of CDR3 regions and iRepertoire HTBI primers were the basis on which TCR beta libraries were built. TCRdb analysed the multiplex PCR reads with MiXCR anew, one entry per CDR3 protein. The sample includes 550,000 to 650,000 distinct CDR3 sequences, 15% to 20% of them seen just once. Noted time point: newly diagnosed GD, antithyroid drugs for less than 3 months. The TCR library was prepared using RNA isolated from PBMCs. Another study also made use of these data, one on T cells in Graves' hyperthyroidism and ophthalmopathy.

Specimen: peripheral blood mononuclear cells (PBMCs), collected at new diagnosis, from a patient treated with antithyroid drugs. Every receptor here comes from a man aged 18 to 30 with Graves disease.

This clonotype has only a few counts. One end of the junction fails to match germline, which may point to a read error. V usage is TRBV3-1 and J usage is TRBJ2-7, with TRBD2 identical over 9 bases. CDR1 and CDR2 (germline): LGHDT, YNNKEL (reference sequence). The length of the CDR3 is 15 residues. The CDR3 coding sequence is TGTGCCCGCAGCCAAGCTCTAGCGGGGCCGTACGAGCAGTACTTC. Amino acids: CARSQALAGPYEQYF.

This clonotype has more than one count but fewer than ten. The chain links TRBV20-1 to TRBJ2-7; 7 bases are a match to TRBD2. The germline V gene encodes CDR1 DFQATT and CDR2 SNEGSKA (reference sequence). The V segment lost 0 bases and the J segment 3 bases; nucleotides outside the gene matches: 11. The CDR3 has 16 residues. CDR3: CSARDPSQRGGYEQYF. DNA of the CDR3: TGCAGTGCTAGAGATCCTTCACAGCGGGGCGGCTACGAGCAGTACTTC.

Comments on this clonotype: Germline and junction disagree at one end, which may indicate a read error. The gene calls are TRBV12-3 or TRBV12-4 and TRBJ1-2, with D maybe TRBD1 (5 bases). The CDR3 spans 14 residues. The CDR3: CASSLGGAGSGPHF. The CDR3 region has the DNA TGTGCCAGCAGTTTGGGCGGTGCAGGGTCGGGGCCTCACTTC.

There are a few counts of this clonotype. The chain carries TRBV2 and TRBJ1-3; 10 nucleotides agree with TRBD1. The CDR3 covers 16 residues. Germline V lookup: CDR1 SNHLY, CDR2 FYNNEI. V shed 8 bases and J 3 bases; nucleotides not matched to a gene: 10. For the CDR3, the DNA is TGTGCCAGCTGGGAAACCGGGACAGGGGTTGGAAACACCATATATTTT. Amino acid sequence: CASWETGTGVGNTIYF.

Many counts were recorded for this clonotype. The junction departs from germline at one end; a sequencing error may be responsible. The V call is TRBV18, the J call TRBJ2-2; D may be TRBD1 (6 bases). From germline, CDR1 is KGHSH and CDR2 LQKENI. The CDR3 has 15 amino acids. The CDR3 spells CASSSPLGATGELFF. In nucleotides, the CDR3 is TGTGCCAGCTCATCACCTCTGGGGGCCACCGGGGAGCTGTTTTTT. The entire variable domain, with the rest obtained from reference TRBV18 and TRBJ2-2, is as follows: NAGVMQNPRHLVRRRGQEARLRCSPMKGHSHVYWYRQLPEEGLKFMVYLQKENIIDESGMPKERFSAEFPKEGPSILRIQQVVRGDSAAYFCASSSPLGATGELFFGEGSRLTVL.

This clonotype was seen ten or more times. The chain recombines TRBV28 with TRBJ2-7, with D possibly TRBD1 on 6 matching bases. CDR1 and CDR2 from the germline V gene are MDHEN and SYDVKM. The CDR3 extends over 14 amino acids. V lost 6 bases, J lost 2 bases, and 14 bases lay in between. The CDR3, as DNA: TGTGCCAGCAGGGGGGCCTCCAAAGCCTACGAGCAGTACTTC. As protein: CASRGASKAYEQYF. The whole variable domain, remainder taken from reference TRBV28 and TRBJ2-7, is DVKVTQSSRYLVKRTGEKVFLECVQDMDHENMFWYRQDPGLGLRLIYFSYDVKMKEKGDIPEGYSVSREKKERFSLILESASTNQTSMYLCASRGASKAYEQYFGPGTRLTVT.

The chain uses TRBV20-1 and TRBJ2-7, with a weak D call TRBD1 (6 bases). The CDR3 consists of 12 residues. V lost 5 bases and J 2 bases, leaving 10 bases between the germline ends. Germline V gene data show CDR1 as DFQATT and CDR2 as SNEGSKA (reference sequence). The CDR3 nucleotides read TGCAGTGCTTGGACAGCAACCTACGAGCAGTACTTC. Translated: CSAWTATYEQYF.

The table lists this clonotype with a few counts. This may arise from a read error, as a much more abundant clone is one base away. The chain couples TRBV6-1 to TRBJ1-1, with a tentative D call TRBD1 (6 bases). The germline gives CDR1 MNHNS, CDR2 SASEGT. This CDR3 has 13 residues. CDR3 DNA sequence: TGTGCCGGCAGTGAAGAGGGGGACACTGAAGCTTTCTTT. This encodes CAGSEEGDTEAFF.

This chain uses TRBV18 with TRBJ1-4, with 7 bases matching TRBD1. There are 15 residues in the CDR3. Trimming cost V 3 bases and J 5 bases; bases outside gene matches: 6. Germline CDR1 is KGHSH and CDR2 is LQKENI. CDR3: CASSPLGQANEKLFF. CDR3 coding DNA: TGTGCCAGCTCACCGCTAGGACAGGCAAATGAAAAACTGTTTTTT.

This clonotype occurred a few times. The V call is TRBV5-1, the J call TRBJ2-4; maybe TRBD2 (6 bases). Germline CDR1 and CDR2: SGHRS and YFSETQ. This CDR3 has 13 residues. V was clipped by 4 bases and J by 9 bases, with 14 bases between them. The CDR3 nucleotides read TGCGCCAGCAGCCAAGCTAGCGCGAGCATTCAGTACTTC. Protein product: CASSQASASIQYF.

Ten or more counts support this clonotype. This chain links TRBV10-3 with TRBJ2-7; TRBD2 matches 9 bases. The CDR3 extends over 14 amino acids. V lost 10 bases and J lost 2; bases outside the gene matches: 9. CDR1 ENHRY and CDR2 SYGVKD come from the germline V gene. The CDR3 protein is CATTDSGRAYEQYF. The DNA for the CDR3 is TGTGCCACCACCGATAGCGGGAGAGCCTACGAGCAGTACTTC.

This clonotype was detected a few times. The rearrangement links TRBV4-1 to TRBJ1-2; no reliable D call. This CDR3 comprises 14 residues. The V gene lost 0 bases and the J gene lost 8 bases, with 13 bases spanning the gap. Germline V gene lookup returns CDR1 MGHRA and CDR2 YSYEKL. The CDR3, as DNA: TGCGCCAGCAGCCAAGACAGAAGGGTTTCGGGCTACACCTTC. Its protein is CASSQDRRVSGYTF.

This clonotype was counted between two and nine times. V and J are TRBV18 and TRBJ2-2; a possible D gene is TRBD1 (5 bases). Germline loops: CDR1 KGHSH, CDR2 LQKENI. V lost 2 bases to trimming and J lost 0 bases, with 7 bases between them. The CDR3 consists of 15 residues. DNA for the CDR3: TGTGCCAGCTCACCAACCAGGGCGAACACCGGGGAGCTGTTTTTT. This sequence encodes CASSPTRANTGELFF.

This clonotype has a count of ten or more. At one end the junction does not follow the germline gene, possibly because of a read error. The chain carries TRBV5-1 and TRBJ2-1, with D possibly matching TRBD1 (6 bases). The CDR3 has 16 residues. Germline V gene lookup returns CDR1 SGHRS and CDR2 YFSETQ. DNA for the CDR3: TGTGCCAGCAGCTTATCTGGGGGCAGGAGTTACAATGAGCAGTTCTTC. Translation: CASSLSGGRSYNEQFF.

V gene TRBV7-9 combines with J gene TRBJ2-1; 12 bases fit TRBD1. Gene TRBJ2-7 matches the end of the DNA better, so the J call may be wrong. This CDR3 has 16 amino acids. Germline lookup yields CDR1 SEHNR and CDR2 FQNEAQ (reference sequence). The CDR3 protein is CASSPPSGTGGDEQYF. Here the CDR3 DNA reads TGTGCCAGCAGCCCTCCTTCCGGGACAGGGGGCGATGAGCAGTACTTC.

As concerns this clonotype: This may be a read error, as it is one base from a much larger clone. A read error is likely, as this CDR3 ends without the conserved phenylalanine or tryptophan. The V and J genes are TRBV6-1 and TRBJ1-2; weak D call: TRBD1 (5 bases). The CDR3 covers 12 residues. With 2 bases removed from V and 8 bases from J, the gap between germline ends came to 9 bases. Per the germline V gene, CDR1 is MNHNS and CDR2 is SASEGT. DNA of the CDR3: TGTGCCAGCAGTGAACCAGGGCGCGGCTACACCCTC. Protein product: CASSEPGRGYTL.

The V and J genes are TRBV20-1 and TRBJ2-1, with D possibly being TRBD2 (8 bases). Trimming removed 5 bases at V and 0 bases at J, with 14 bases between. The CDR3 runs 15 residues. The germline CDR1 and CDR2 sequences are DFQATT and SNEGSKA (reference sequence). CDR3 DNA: TGCAGTGCTTTAGCGGGACAGAGCTCCTACAATGAGCAGTTCTTC. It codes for CSALAGQSSYNEQFF.

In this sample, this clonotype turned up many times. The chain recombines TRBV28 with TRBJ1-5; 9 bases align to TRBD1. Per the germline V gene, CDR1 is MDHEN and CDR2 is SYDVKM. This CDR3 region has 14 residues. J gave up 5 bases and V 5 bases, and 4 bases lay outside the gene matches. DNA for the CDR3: TGTGCCAGCAGTGCTGGGACAGGGCATCAGCCCCAGCATTTT. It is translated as CASSAGTGHQPQHF.

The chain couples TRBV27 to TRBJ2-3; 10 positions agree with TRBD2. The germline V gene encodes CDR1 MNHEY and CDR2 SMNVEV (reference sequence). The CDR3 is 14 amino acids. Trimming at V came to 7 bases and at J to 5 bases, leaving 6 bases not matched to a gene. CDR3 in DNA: TGTGCCAGCAAAAAGCGGGAGGGCCGAGATACGCAGTATTTT. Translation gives CASKKREGRDTQYF.

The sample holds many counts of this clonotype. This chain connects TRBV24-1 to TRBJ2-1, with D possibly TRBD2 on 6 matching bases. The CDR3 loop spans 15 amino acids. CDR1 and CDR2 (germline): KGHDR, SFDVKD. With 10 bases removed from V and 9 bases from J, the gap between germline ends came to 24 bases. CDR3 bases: TGTGCCACGGCTGCGGGATCGGGGGTCCTAAGTGAGCAGTTCTTC. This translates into CATAAGSGVLSEQFF.

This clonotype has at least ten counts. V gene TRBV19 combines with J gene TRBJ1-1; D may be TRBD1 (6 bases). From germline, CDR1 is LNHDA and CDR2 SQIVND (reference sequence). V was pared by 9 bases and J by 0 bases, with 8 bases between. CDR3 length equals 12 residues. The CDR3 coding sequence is TGTGCCAGCAGGACAGTGAACACTGAAGCTTTCTTT. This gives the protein CASRTVNTEAFF. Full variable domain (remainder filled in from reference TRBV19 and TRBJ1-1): DGGITQSPKYLFRKEGQNVTLSCEQNLNHDAMYWYRQDPGQGLRLIYYSQIVNDFQKGDIAEGYSVSREKKESFPLTVTSAQKNPTAFYLCASRTVNTEAFFGQGTRLTVV.

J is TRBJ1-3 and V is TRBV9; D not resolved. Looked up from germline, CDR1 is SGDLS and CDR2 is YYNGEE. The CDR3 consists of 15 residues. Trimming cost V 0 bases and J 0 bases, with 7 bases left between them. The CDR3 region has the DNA TGTGCCAGCAGCGTAGATTCGATCTCTGGAAACACCATATATTTT. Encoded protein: CASSVDSISGNTIYF.

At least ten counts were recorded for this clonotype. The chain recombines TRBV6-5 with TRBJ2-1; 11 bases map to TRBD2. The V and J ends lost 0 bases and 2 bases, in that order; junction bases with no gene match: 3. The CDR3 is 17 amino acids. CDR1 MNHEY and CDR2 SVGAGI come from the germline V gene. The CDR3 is CASSYSLAGGAYNEQFF. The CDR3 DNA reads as TGTGCCAGCAGTTACTCCCTAGCGGGAGGTGCCTACAATGAGCAGTTCTTC.

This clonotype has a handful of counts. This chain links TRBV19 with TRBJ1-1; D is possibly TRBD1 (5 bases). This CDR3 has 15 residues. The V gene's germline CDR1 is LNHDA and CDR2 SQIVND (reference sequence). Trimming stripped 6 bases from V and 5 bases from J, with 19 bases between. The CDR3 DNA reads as TGTGCCAGTAGGGGGATTGACAGCCTGGGGACTGAAGCTTTCTTT. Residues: CASRGIDSLGTEAFF.

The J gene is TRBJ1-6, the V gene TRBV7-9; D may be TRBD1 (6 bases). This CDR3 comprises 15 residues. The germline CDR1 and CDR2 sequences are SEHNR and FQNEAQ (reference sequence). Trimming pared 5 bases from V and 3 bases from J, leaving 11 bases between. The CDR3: CASSLTQGYNSPLHF. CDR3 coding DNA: TGTGCCAGCAGCCTAACACAGGGCTATAATTCACCCCTCCACTTT.

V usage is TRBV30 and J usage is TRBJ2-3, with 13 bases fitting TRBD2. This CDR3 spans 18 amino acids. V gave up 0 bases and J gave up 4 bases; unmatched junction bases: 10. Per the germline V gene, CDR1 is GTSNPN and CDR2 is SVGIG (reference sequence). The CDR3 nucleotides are TGTGCCTGGAGTGTACCAAATTCCGGACTAGCGGGAGCAGATACGCAGTATTTT. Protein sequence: CAWSVPNSGLAGADTQYF.

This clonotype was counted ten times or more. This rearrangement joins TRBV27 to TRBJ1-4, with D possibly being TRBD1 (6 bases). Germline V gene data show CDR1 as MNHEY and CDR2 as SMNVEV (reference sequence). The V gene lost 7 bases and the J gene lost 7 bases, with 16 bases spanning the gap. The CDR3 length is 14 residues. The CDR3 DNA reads TGTGCCAGCAAACTAACAGGGTTGGGTGAAAAACTGTTTTTT. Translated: CASKLTGLGEKLFF. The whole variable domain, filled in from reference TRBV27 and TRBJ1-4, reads EAQVTQNPRYLITVTGKKLTVTCSQNMNHEYMSWYRQDPGLGLRQIYYSMNVEVTDKGDVPEGYKVSRKEKRNFPLILESPSPNQTSLYFCASKLTGLGEKLFFGSGTQLSVL.